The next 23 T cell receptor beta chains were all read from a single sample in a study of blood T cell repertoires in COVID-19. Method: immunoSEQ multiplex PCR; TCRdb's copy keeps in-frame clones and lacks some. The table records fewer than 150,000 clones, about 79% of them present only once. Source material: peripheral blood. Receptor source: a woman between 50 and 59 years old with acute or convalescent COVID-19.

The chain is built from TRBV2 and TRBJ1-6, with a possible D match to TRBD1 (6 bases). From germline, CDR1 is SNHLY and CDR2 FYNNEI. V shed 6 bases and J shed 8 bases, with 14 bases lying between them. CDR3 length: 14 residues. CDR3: CASSRDKPYSPLHF. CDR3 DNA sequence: TGTGCCAGCAGCCGGGACAAACCGTATTCACCCCTCCACTTT.

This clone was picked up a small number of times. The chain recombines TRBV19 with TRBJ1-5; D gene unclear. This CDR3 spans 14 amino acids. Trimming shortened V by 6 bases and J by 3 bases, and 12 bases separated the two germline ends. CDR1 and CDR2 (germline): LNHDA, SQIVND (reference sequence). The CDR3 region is CASREVAANQPQHF. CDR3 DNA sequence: TGTGCCAGTAGAGAGGTGGCCGCCAATCAGCCCCAGCATTTT.

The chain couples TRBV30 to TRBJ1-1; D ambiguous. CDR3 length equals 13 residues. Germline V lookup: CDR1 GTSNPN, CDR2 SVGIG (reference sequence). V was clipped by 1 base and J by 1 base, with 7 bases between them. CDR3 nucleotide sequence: TGTGCCTGGAGTGGGAGCTGGAACACTGAAGCTTTCTTT. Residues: CAWSGSWNTEAFF.

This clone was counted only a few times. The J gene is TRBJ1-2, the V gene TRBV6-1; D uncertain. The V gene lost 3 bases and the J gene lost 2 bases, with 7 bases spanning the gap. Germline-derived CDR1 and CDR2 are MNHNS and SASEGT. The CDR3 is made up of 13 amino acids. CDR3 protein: CASSDPPNYGYTF. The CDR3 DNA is TGTGCCAGCAGTGACCCCCCGAACTATGGCTACACCTTC.

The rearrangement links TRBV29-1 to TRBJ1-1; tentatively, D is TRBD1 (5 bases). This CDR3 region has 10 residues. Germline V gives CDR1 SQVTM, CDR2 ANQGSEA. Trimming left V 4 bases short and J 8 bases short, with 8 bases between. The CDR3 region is CSVVRAEAFF. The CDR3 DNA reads TGCAGCGTTGTCAGGGCCGAAGCTTTCTTT.

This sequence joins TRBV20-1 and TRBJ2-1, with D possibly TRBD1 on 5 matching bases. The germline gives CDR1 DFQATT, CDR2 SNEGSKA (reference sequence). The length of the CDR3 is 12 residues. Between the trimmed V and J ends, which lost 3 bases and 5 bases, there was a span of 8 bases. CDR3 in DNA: TGCAGTGCTAGTTCAGGGAACAATGAGCAGTTCTTC. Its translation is CSASSGNNEQFF.

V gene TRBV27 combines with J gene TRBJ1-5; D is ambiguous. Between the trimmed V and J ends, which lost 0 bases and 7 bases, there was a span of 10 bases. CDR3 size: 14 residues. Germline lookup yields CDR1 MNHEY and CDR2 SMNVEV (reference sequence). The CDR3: CASSLSEGFQPQHF. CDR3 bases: TGTGCCAGCAGTTTATCAGAGGGCTTCCAGCCCCAGCATTTT.

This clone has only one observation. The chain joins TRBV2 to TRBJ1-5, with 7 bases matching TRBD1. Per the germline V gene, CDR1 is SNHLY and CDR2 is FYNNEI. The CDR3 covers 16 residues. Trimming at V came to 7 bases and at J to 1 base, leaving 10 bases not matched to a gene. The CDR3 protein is CASTPTGLVSNQPQHF. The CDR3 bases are TGTGCCAGCACCCCGACAGGGTTAGTAAGCAATCAGCCCCAGCATTTT.

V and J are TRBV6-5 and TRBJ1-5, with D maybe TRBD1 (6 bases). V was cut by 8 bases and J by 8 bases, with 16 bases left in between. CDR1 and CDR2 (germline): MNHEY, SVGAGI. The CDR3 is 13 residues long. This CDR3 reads CASGQRRTEPQHF. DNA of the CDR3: TGTGCCAGCGGACAGCGAAGGACGGAGCCCCAGCATTTT.

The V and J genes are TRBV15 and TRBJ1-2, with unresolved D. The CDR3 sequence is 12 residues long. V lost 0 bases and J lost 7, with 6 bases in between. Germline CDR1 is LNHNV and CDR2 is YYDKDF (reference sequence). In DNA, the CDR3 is TGTGCCACCAGCAGAGATACGGGTGGCTACACCTTC. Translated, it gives CATSRDTGGYTF.

The CDR3 spells CAISESEATLAFF. CDR3 DNA: TGTGCCATCAGTGAGTCCGAGGCAACTCTGGCTTTCTTT. The chain is built from TRBV10-3 and TRBJ1-1; D uncertain. V lost 0 bases and J 11 bases, leaving 13 bases between the germline ends. The CDR3 is 13 amino acids. The germline V gene has CDR1 ENHRY and CDR2 SYGVKD.

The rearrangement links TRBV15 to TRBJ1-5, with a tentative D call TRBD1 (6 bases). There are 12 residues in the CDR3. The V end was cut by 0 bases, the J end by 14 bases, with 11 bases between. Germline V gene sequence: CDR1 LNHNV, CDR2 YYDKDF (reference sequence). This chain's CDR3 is CATSRDNRDEHF. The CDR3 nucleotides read TGTGCCACCAGCAGAGATAACAGGGACGAGCATTTT.

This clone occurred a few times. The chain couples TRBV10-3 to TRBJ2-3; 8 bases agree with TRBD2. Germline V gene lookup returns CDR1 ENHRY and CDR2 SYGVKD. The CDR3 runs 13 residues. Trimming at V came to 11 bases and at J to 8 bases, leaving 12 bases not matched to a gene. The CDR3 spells CAVTRGGDGTQYF. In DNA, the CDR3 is TGTGCCGTCACACGGGGGGGCGACGGTACGCAGTATTTT.

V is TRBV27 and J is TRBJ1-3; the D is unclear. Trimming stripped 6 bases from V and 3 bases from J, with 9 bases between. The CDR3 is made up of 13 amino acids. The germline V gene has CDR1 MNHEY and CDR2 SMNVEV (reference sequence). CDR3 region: CASREPGGNTIYF. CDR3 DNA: TGTGCCAGCAGGGAACCAGGTGGAAACACCATATATTTT.

The CDR3 DNA sequence: TGTGCCAGCAGCTTTAGCGGGGCTAGCACAGATACGCAGTATTTT. Translating gives CASSFSGASTDTQYF. The chain recombines TRBV5-8 with TRBJ2-3; 8 bases map to TRBD2. Germline V gene data show CDR1 as SGHTS and CDR2 as YDEGEE. This CDR3 is built from 15 residues. Trimming at V came to 2 bases and at J to 0 bases, leaving 2 bases not matched to a gene.

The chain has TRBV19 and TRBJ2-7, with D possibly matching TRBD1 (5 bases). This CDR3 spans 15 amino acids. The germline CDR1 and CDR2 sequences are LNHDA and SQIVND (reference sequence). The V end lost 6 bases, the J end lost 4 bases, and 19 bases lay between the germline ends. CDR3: CASRPLDSGVYEQYF. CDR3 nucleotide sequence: TGTGCCAGTAGGCCCCTCGACAGTGGCGTTTACGAGCAGTACTTC. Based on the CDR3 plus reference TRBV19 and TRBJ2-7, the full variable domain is DGGITQSPKYLFRKEGQNVTLSCEQNLNHDAMYWYRQDPGQGLRLIYYSQIVNDFQKGDIAEGYSVSREKKESFPLTVTSAQKNPTAFYLCASRPLDSGVYEQYFGPGTRLTVT.

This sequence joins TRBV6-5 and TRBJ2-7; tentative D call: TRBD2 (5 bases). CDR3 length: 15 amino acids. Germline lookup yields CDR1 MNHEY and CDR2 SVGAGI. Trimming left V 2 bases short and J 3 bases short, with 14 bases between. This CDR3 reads CASSYGGELGYEQYF. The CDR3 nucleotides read TGTGCCAGCAGTTACGGAGGAGAGCTTGGCTACGAGCAGTACTTC.

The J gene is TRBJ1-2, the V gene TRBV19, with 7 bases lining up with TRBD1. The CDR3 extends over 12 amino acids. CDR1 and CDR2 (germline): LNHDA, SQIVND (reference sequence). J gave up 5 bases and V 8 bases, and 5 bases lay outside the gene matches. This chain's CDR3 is CASGDSRYGYTF. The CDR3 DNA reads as TGTGCCAGTGGGGACAGCCGATATGGCTACACCTTC.

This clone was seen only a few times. This chain's CDR3 is CASSLGQGLTEAFF. CDR3 DNA sequence: TGTGCCAGCAGCTTGGGGCAGGGACTCACTGAAGCTTTCTTT. The V and J genes are TRBV5-4 and TRBJ1-1, with D maybe TRBD1 (5 bases). The CDR3 covers 14 residues. Germline V lookup: CDR1 SGHNT, CDR2 YYREEE (reference sequence). V lost 0 bases and J 4 bases, leaving 10 bases between the germline ends.

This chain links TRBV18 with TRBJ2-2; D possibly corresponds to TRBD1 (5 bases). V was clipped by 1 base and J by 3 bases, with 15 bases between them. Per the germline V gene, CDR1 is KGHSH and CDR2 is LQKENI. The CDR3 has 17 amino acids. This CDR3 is CASSPRVAGPDTGELFF. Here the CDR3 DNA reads TGTGCCAGCTCACCACGGGTAGCAGGGCCTGACACCGGGGAGCTGTTTTTT.

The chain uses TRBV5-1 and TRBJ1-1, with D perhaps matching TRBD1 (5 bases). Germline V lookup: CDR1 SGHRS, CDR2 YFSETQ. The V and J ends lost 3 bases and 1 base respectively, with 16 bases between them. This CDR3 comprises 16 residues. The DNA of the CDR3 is TGCGCCAGCAGCTCCGCGGCGGGGCGGCCGAACACTGAAGCTTTCTTT. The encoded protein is CASSSAAGRPNTEAFF.

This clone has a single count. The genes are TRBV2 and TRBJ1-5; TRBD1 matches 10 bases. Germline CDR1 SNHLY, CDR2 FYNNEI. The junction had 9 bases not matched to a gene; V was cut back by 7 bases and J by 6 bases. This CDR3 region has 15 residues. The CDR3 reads CASTSGTGVGQPQHF. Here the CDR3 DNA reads TGTGCCAGCACCTCCGGGACAGGGGTGGGTCAGCCCCAGCATTTT.

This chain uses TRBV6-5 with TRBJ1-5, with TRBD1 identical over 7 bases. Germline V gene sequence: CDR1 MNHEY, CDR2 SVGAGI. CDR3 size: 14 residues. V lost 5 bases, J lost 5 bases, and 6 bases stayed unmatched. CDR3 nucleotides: TGTGCCAGCAGTCTTCGACAGGGCGATCAGCCCCAGCATTTT. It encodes CASSLRQGDQPQHF.